This passage covers 21 T cell receptor beta chains from one sample sequenced in a study of T cells in Graves' hyperthyroidism and ophthalmopathy. Template material for amplifying TCR beta CDR3 regions consisted of RNA transcripts. HTBI primers drove first-round RT-PCR of the TCR CDR3. TCRdb called the multiplex PCR reads again in MiXCR, with one record for every CDR3 protein. The data show hundreds of thousands of distinct CDR3 sequences, about a fifth seen once. The sample was blood. These receptors came from a woman aged 18-35 years with Graves' hyperthyroidism.

This clonotype was seen at least ten times. J is TRBJ1-1 and V is TRBV14, with D unresolved. The CDR3 loop spans 13 amino acids. Per germline, CDR1 SGHDN and CDR2 FVKESK. Trimming took 1 base from V and 4 from J, leaving 7 bases between them. Here the CDR3 DNA reads TGTGCCAGCAGCCAAGTTTACGGCACTGAAGCTTTCTTT. Protein product: CASSQVYGTEAFF.

This clonotype has a count of ten or more. The chain uses TRBV5-1 and TRBJ1-2, with D tentatively TRBD1 (6 bases). This CDR3 region has 16 residues. The germline V and J ends were trimmed by 4 bases and 3 bases, with 19 bases remaining between them. Germline values: CDR1 SGHRS, CDR2 YFSETQ. The CDR3 sequence: CASSPIRGQKDYGYTF. The CDR3 DNA reads TGCGCCAGCAGCCCCATCAGAGGACAGAAGGACTATGGCTACACCTTC.

The table lists this clonotype with many counts. CDR3: CASSQGTSVETQYF. The CDR3 region has the DNA TGCGCCAGCAGCCAAGGGACTAGCGTTGAGACCCAGTACTTC. The rearrangement joins TRBV4-1 to TRBJ2-5; TRBD2 aligns across 9 bases. Per the germline V gene, CDR1 is MGHRA and CDR2 is YSYEKL. V lost 1 base to trimming and J lost 5 bases; unmatched junction nucleotides: 2. The CDR3 consists of 14 residues.

In this sample, this clonotype turned up many times. The genes are TRBV18 and TRBJ1-2, with 8 bases lining up with TRBD1. The CDR3 has 17 residues. The junction had 14 bases not matched to a gene; V was cut back by 6 bases and J by 2 bases. Per germline, CDR1 KGHSH and CDR2 LQKENI. The DNA for the CDR3 is TGTGCCAGCTCCCCCGCCCAGACAGGGGCAACAAACTATGGCTACACCTTC. Translating gives CASSPAQTGATNYGYTF.

Turning to this clonotype: Relative to the germline gene, one junction end is altered; a read error may explain this. V usage is TRBV6-2 or TRBV6-3 and J usage is TRBJ2-2; 10 bases are a match to TRBD1. Germline CDR1 MNHEY, CDR2 SVGEGT. This CDR3 has 15 amino acids. This CDR3 reads CASSPGTGETGELLF. CDR3 bases: TGTGCCAGCAGCCCCGGGACAGGGGAAACCGGGGAGCTGCTTTTT.

This clonotype appeared many times. The rearrangement uses TRBV20-1 and TRBJ1-2, with TRBD1 matching over 11 bases. J was trimmed by 3 bases and V by 4 bases; bases with no gene match: 13. The CDR3 totals 17 residues. Germline V CDR1 and CDR2: DFQATT, SNEGSKA (reference sequence). CDR3 amino acids: CSATDLIGTGGDYGYTF. The CDR3, as DNA: TGCAGTGCTACAGATCTCATCGGGACAGGGGGAGACTATGGCTACACCTTC.

This clonotype was seen repeatedly, ten times or more. CDR3 region: CASSIGQGNDEQYF. CDR3 sequence (DNA): TGTGCCAGTAGTATTGGACAGGGAAACGACGAGCAGTACTTC. The V and J genes are TRBV19 and TRBJ2-7; TRBD1 matches at 8 bases. V was clipped by 3 bases and J by 5 bases; unmatched bases: 6. CDR3 length: 14 amino acids. CDR1 LNHDA and CDR2 SQIVND come from the germline V gene (reference sequence). The variable domain in full, with the rest retrieved from reference TRBV19 and TRBJ2-7, is DGGITQSPKYLFRKEGQNVTLSCEQNLNHDAMYWYRQDPGQGLRLIYYSQIVNDFQKGDIAEGYSVSREKKESFPLTVTSAQKNPTAFYLCASSIGQGNDEQYFGPGTRLTVT.

The chain employs TRBV15 and TRBJ2-5, with 9 bases fitting TRBD2. The trim removed 1 base at V and 3 bases at J, leaving 0 bases unmatched. CDR1 LNHNV and CDR2 YYDKDF come from the germline V gene (reference sequence). The CDR3 loop spans 14 amino acids. CDR3 sequence reads: CATSRVAGEETQYF. The CDR3 DNA sequence: TGTGCCACCAGCAGAGTAGCGGGGGAAGAGACCCAGTACTTC.

This clonotype has a handful of counts. V gene TRBV18 combines with J gene TRBJ1-2; no reliable D call. V was clipped by 6 bases and J by 3 bases, with 11 bases between them. This CDR3 is built from 13 residues. Germline values: CDR1 KGHSH, CDR2 LQKENI. The CDR3 region is CASSRTEDYGYTF. CDR3 DNA: TGTGCCAGCTCTCGGACGGAGGACTATGGCTACACCTTC.

V usage is TRBV4-2 and J usage is TRBJ2-2; the D is unclear. The germline gives CDR1 LGHNA, CDR2 YNFKEQ. There are 15 residues in the CDR3. V was pared by 1 base and J by 4 bases, with 10 bases between. The CDR3 region has the DNA TGTGCCAGCAGCCAAGCAAGGAAAGGCACCGGGGAGCTGTTTTTT. This encodes CASSQARKGTGELFF.

This clonotype was observed a single time. The gene calls are TRBV6-2 or TRBV6-3 and TRBJ2-7; D is uncertain. The CDR3 totals 15 residues. Germline V gives CDR1 MNHEY, CDR2 SVGEGT. The ends were cut back, 4 bases at V and 0 bases at J, with 13 bases in the middle. The CDR3 loop is CASSSPRPRSYEQYF. In DNA form, the CDR3 reads TGTGCCAGCAGTTCCCCCCGACCCCGCTCCTACGAGCAGTACTTC.

V gene TRBV20-1 combines with J gene TRBJ1-2; D remains unclear. Trimming took 5 bases from V and 4 from J, leaving 11 bases between them. This CDR3 region has 12 residues. Germline V gene lookup returns CDR1 DFQATT and CDR2 SNEGSKA (reference sequence). The CDR3 DNA sequence: TGCAGTGCTCTTAAGGGCCCCTATGGCTACACCTTC. Translating it yields CSALKGPYGYTF.

This clonotype was seen at least ten times. The chain links TRBV14 to TRBJ1-1; TRBD1 agrees at 8 bases. The CDR3 length is 13 residues. The junction had 3 bases not matched to a gene; V was cut back by 5 bases and J by 4 bases. The V gene's germline CDR1 is SGHDN and CDR2 FVKESK. Here the CDR3 DNA reads TGTGCCAGCAGCTTGGGACAGGCCACTGAAGCTTTCTTT. This translates into CASSLGQATEAFF.

The chain carries TRBV20-1 and TRBJ2-2, with D hard to call. CDR3 length equals 13 residues. With 6 bases removed from V and 6 bases from J, the gap between germline ends came to 14 bases. The germline V gene encodes CDR1 DFQATT and CDR2 SNEGSKA (reference sequence). DNA for the CDR3: TGCAGTGCGACCACACAGATCCCCGGGGAGCTGTTTTTT. Translation: CSATTQIPGELFF.

This clonotype has at least ten counts. J is TRBJ1-3 and V is TRBV11-2; D ambiguous. The V end lost 0 bases, the J end lost 5 bases, and 5 bases lay between the germline ends. Germline V lookup: CDR1 SGHAT, CDR2 FQNNGV. CDR3 size: 13 residues. The CDR3 here is CASSLEFRNTIYF. Here the CDR3 DNA reads TGTGCCAGCAGCTTAGAATTCAGAAACACCATATATTTT.

This clonotype was counted ten times or more. CDR3 bases: TGTGCCAGCAGCCCAATACAGGCCTTGGGGGAGCCCCAGCATTTT. Its translation is CASSPIQALGEPQHF. This rearrangement joins TRBV6-2 or TRBV6-3 to TRBJ1-5; perhaps TRBD1 as D (5 bases). V lost 6 bases, J lost 8 bases, and 20 bases lay in between. The germline gives CDR1 MNHEY, CDR2 SVGEGT. This CDR3 has 15 amino acids.

The chain has TRBV6-1 and TRBJ1-5; tentative D call: TRBD1 (6 bases). V lost 4 bases and J 6 bases, leaving 13 bases between the germline ends. The CDR3 loop spans 14 amino acids. From germline, CDR1 is MNHNS and CDR2 SASEGT. The CDR3 reads CASSAYRVGQPQHF. The CDR3 DNA is TGTGCCAGCAGTGCGTACAGGGTGGGTCAGCCCCAGCATTTT.

This clonotype came up many times. The chain couples TRBV7-9 to TRBJ2-7; 7 positions match TRBD2. CDR3 length: 15 residues. The J segment lost 3 bases and the V segment lost 4 bases, leaving 9 bases of the junction unmatched. Germline lookup yields CDR1 SEHNR and CDR2 FQNEAQ (reference sequence). The CDR3 DNA sequence: TGTGCCAGCAGCTACGCGACTAGCCCGGTCTACGAGCAGTACTTC. Protein product: CASSYATSPVYEQYF.

This clonotype was seen repeatedly, ten times or more. The V and J genes are TRBV12-3 or TRBV12-4 and TRBJ1-2; D ambiguous. This CDR3 is 13 amino acids long. V lost 2 bases and J 8 bases, leaving 12 bases between the germline ends. DNA for the CDR3: TGTGCCAGCAGTTTATCCCGACCCCTGGGCTACACCTTC. This codes for CASSLSRPLGYTF.

This clonotype was recorded many times. This chain uses TRBV12-3 or TRBV12-4 with TRBJ1-6, with no clear D. The CDR3 sequence is 12 residues long. V shed 6 bases and J shed 8 bases, with 8 bases lying between them. CDR3 sequence (DNA): TGTGCCAGCAGCCTGGTCTATTCACCCCTCCACTTT. Protein: CASSLVYSPLHF.

This clonotype appeared many times. The chain carries TRBV20-1 and TRBJ2-7; TRBD1 matches at 8 bases. The V segment lost 6 bases and the J segment 0 bases; nucleotides outside the gene matches: 10. The CDR3 sequence is 15 residues long. Germline lookup yields CDR1 DFQATT and CDR2 SNEGSKA (reference sequence). The CDR3: CSARLPTGDSYEQYF. The DNA of the CDR3 is TGCAGTGCCAGACTTCCGACAGGGGACTCCTACGAGCAGTACTTC.